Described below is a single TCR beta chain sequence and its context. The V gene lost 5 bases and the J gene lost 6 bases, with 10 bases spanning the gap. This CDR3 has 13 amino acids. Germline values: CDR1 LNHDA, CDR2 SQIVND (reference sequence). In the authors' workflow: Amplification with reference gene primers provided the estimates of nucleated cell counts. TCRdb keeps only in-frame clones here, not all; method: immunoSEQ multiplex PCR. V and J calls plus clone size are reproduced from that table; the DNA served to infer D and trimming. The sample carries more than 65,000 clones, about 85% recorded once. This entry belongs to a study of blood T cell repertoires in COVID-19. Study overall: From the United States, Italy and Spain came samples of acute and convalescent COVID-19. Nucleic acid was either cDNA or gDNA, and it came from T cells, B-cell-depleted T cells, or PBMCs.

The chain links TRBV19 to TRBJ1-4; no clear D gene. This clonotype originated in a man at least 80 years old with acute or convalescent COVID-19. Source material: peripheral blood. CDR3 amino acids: CASSFSRDEKLFF. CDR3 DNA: TGTGCCAGTAGTTTTAGTCGGGATGAAAAACTGTTTTTT.